This T cell receptor (beta chain) comes out of a study of cytomegalovirus exposure and HLA in healthy donors. Germline CDR1 reads GTSNPN; CDR2 reads SVGIG (reference sequence). The CDR3 has 14 residues. With V trimmed by 3 bases and J by 4 bases, 6 bases remained unmatched. Findings and caveats of the study: Looking again later, the authors saw that most CMV-associated TCR beta chains seemed HLA-restricted. The classifier reportedly diagnosed cytomegalovirus status with high sensitivity and specificity.

On this clone itself: What it recognizes is unknown.

60 Vbeta and 13 Jbeta primers were used in PCR. In the original analysis: An analysis performed later counted roughly 80 million unique TCR beta chains (approximately 10 million of them shared). The table came from immunoSEQ multiplex PCR; TCRdb's copy has only in-frame clones and leaves some out. Clonal size and the V and J genes are those of that table, whereas D and trimming came from the DNA. The sample comprises more than 85,000 clones, roughly 63% of which are singletons, and 5% to 7% rests with the top ten. This clonotype was obtained from a woman aged 70-85 years in good health and CMV-seropositive. Sequencing input: PBMCs. V usage is TRBV30 and J usage is TRBJ1-2, with 9 positions matching TRBD1. DNA for the CDR3: TGTGCCTGGAGGACACAGGGGGCGTCCTATGGCTACACCTTC. It specifies CAWRTQGASYGYTF.